The 22 T cell receptor beta chains below were found in one sample sequenced in a study of regulatory T cells in long-lasting Graves disease. Specified time point: newly diagnosed GD, antithyroid drugs for less than 3 months. RNA extracted from PBMCs served as the sequencing template. TCR beta libraries were built with iRepertoire HTBI primers and Arm-PCR of CDR3 regions. TCRdb analysed the multiplex PCR reads with MiXCR anew, one entry per CDR3 protein. The sample includes hundreds of thousands of distinct CDR3 sequences, approximately 16% of them seen just once. These same data were also listed under a study on T cells in Graves' hyperthyroidism and ophthalmopathy.

The sample here was peripheral blood mononuclear cells (PBMCs), taken at new diagnosis, from a patient treated with antithyroid drugs. Receptors originate from a young man with Graves disease.

This clonotype was picked up many times. The chain couples TRBV2 to TRBJ2-2; D uncertain. V was clipped by 1 base and J by 1 base, with 10 bases between them. CDR3 length equals 16 residues. Per germline, CDR1 SNHLY and CDR2 FYNNEI. CDR3 DNA: TGTGCCAGCAGTGAAGGGACCGGCGGGAACACCGGGGAGCTGTTTTTT. It is translated as CASSEGTGGNTGELFF.

V gene TRBV18 combines with J gene TRBJ1-1, with D possibly TRBD1 on 5 matching bases. Trimming removed 6 bases at V and 5 bases at J, with 16 bases between. The CDR3 loop spans 14 amino acids. Germline-derived CDR1 and CDR2 are KGHSH and LQKENI. Here the CDR3 reads CASSSDMVGTEAFF. The CDR3 DNA reads TGTGCCAGCTCTTCGGACATGGTCGGGACTGAAGCTTTCTTT.

This clonotype was observed a few times. This chain connects TRBV5-1 to TRBJ2-5, with D perhaps matching TRBD1 (5 bases). CDR3 size: 15 residues. Between the trimmed V and J ends, which lost 2 bases and 3 bases, there was a span of 14 bases. Germline CDR1 is SGHRS and CDR2 is YFSETQ. The CDR3 here is CASSLVGHLKETQYF. CDR3 DNA: TGCGCCAGCAGCTTAGTTGGACACCTAAAAGAGACCCAGTACTTC.

This clonotype was counted at least ten times. The chain couples TRBV5-1 to TRBJ2-4; TRBD1 matches 9 bases. The CDR3 extends over 16 amino acids. Germline V lookup: CDR1 SGHRS, CDR2 YFSETQ. Trimming cost V 4 bases and J 8 bases; bases outside gene matches: 13. This CDR3 reads CASSDGLGQGKDIQYF. DNA for the CDR3: TGCGCCAGCAGCGACGGATTGGGACAGGGCAAGGACATTCAGTACTTC. The whole variable domain, remainder taken from reference TRBV5-1 and TRBJ2-4, is KAGVTQTPRYLIKTRGQQVTLSCSPISGHRSVSWYQQTPGQGLQFLFEYFSETQRNKGNFPGRFSGRQFSNSRSEMNVSTLELGDSALYLCASSDGLGQGKDIQYFGAGTRLSVL.

The chain employs TRBV5-1 and TRBJ2-3; D possibly matches TRBD1 or TRBD2 (6 bases each). CDR3 length: 20 residues. Germline loops: CDR1 SGHRS, CDR2 YFSETQ. Trimming stripped 4 bases from V and 5 bases from J, with 32 bases between. CDR3 coding DNA: TGCGCCAGCAGCCCCCGAGGCCAGGGGCCTACCCGGGAGCCGGAAGATACGCAGTATTTT. Translating it yields CASSPRGQGPTREPEDTQYF. Variable domain in full (rest from reference TRBV5-1 and TRBJ2-3): KAGVTQTPRYLIKTRGQQVTLSCSPISGHRSVSWYQQTPGQGLQFLFEYFSETQRNKGNFPGRFSGRQFSNSRSEMNVSTLELGDSALYLCASSPRGQGPTREPEDTQYFGPGTRLTVL.

This clonotype came up a few times. The chain recombines TRBV7-2 with TRBJ1-2; TRBD1 is a possible D gene (6 bases). Trimming cost V 0 bases and J 3 bases, with 14 bases left between them. The length of the CDR3 is 16 residues. The germline V gene has CDR1 SGHTA and CDR2 FQGNSA. CDR3 sequence reads: CASSLALTGSYYGYTF. CDR3 bases: TGTGCCAGCAGCTTAGCGTTAACAGGGAGCTACTATGGCTACACCTTC.

This clonotype was detected many times. The chain links TRBV12-3 or TRBV12-4 to TRBJ1-5, with 11 bases that match TRBD1. CDR3 length equals 16 residues. V shed 6 bases and J 4 bases; nucleotides not matched to a gene: 8. The CDR3 DNA is TGTGCCAGCAGAAGGGGGGGGACAGGGGGAAATCAGCCCCAGCATTTT. Residues: CASRRGGTGGNQPQHF.

The V gene is TRBV9, the J gene TRBJ2-4; D call uncertain. This CDR3 contains 16 residues. The germline CDR1 and CDR2 sequences are SGDLS and YYNGEE. V was shortened by 1 base and J by 0 bases, with 11 bases between the two germline ends. The CDR3 DNA is TGTGCCAGCAGCGTACGTCAATCCCTAGCCAAAAACATTCAGTACTTC. This gives the protein CASSVRQSLAKNIQYF.

At least ten counts were recorded for this clonotype. This chain links TRBV12-3 or TRBV12-4 with TRBJ2-7; 7 nucleotides align to TRBD1. The CDR3 is made up of 14 amino acids. V lost 7 bases to trimming and J lost 2 bases; unmatched junction nucleotides: 8. CDR3 DNA: TGTGCCAGCAAGATCGGGACAGATACCTACGAGCAGTACTTC. This codes for CASKIGTDTYEQYF.

This clonotype was observed many times. At one end, the junction sequence differs from germline, possibly due to a read error. The rearrangement links TRBV27 to TRBJ2-7; no clear D gene. Germline CDR1 and CDR2: MNHEY and SMNVEV (reference sequence). The CDR3 has 11 residues. CDR3 in DNA: TGTGCCAGCAGTCCCACCTACGGGCAGTACTTC. Amino acids: CASSPTYGQYF.

This clonotype occurred many times. A junction end diverges from the germline sequence, so it may reflect a read error. For the CDR3, the DNA is TGTGCCAGCAGCTTAGCGGATTCCTACAATGAGCAGTTCTTC. Residues: CASSLADSYNEQFF. The gene calls are TRBV5-1 and TRBJ2-1, with D possibly matching TRBD2 (6 bases). This CDR3 has 14 amino acids. Germline assignment: CDR1 SGHRS and CDR2 YFSETQ.

This clonotype came up many times. The gene calls are TRBV2 and TRBJ1-1; D uncertain. From germline, CDR1 is SNHLY and CDR2 FYNNEI. V shed 6 bases and J shed 4 bases, with 12 bases lying between them. This CDR3 spans 13 amino acids. CDR3 sequence (DNA): TGTGCCAGCAGCCAGGCTCGGAGCACTGAAGCTTTCTTT. It translates to CASSQARSTEAFF.

This clonotype has ten or more counts. The chain joins TRBV12-3 or TRBV12-4 to TRBJ2-1, with D unclear. Trimming removed 6 bases from V and 4 bases from J, with 7 bases in between. This CDR3 has 12 residues. The CDR3 region has the DNA TGTGCCAGCAGCTTAAGTTACAATGAGCAGTTCTTC. Translated: CASSLSYNEQFF.

This clonotype was seen only a few times. The V call is TRBV30, the J call TRBJ2-7; 11 bases align to TRBD2. Germline V gene lookup returns CDR1 GTSNPN and CDR2 SVGIG (reference sequence). This CDR3 comprises 15 residues. V was pared by 3 bases and J by 2 bases, with 6 bases of the junction left unmatched. CDR3 in DNA: TGTGCCTGGAGCCTTAGCGGGAGGGGGCCCTACGAGCAGTACTTC. Residues: CAWSLSGRGPYEQYF.

This clonotype was observed many times. The chain recombines TRBV18 with TRBJ1-5, with no clear D. The CDR3 totals 13 residues. CDR1 KGHSH and CDR2 LQKENI come from the germline V gene. The V end was cut by 2 bases, the J end by 4 bases, with 6 bases between. The CDR3 region is CASSPTQNQPQHF. The CDR3 bases are TGTGCCAGCTCACCAACTCAGAATCAGCCCCAGCATTTT.

This clonotype has at least ten counts. This chain links TRBV2 with TRBJ2-7; TRBD2 agrees at 12 bases. The CDR3 has 15 amino acids. The V gene end was trimmed by 0 bases and the J gene end by 7 bases; junction bases not matched to a gene: 4. CDR1 and CDR2 (germline): SNHLY, FYNNEI. CDR3 sequence (DNA): TGTGCCAGCAGTGAAGCAACTAGCGGGAGGTGGGAGCAGTACTTC. This sequence encodes CASSEATSGRWEQYF.

This clonotype has only a few counts. This chain connects TRBV11-2 to TRBJ2-2; 11 bases are a match to TRBD1. CDR3 length equals 18 residues. Germline loops: CDR1 SGHAT, CDR2 FQNNGV. V lost 0 bases, J lost 7 bases, and 10 bases stayed unmatched. The CDR3 here is CASSLDTLDRGHVGELFF. DNA for the CDR3: TGTGCCAGCAGCTTAGACACTTTGGACAGGGGGCATGTCGGGGAGCTGTTTTTT.

Ten or more counts support this clonotype. The genes are TRBV28 and TRBJ2-7, with 9 bases aligning to TRBD1. CDR1 is MDHEN, CDR2 SYDVKM, per germline. The CDR3 is 15 amino acids. J gave up 5 bases and V 7 bases, and 12 bases lay outside the gene matches. CDR3 region: CASTSTGTGWNEQYF. In DNA form, the CDR3 reads TGTGCCAGCACATCCACCGGGACAGGGTGGAACGAGCAGTACTTC.

The V call is TRBV7-9, the J call TRBJ2-7; 9 bases map to TRBD2. The CDR3 consists of 16 residues. Germline CDR1 SEHNR, CDR2 FQNEAQ (reference sequence). The trim removed 1 base at V and 2 bases at J, leaving 6 bases unmatched. CDR3 amino acids: CASSLEAAGGPYEQYF. The DNA for the CDR3 is TGTGCCAGCAGCTTAGAGGCGGCGGGAGGGCCCTACGAGCAGTACTTC.

In regard to this clonotype: With a much larger clone just one base away, this may be a read error. This chain links TRBV7-3 with TRBJ2-7, with D possibly being TRBD1 or TRBD2 (6 bases each). The J call is doubtful: the DNA matches TRBJ2-1 better. Germline CDR1 and CDR2: SGHTA and FQGTGA. The CDR3 is made up of 16 amino acids. The CDR3 nucleotides are TGTGTCAGCAGCTTAAGGGGGGCGGGACCCTCCAATGAGCAGTTCTTC. Its protein product is CVSSLRGAGPSNEQFF.

The chain carries TRBV20-1 and TRBJ2-1; tentatively, D is TRBD2 (6 bases). This CDR3 spans 16 amino acids. CDR1 is DFQATT and CDR2 is SNEGSKA in the germline V gene (reference sequence). Between the trimmed V and J ends, which lost 6 bases and 4 bases, there was a span of 22 bases. DNA for the CDR3: TGCAGTGCCCCGATTTTTCAGGCTAGCGCTTACAATGAGCAGTTCTTC. Amino acid sequence: CSAPIFQASAYNEQFF.

This clonotype was detected ten times or more. The J gene is TRBJ2-5, the V gene TRBV25-1, with TRBD2 matching over 8 bases. Trimming removed 1 base from V and 5 bases from J; junction bases left unmatched: 9. CDR3 length equals 16 residues. Germline lookup yields CDR1 MGHDK and CDR2 SYGVNS. The CDR3 spells CASSEFGGLVQETQYF. In DNA, the CDR3 is TGTGCCAGCAGTGAATTCGGGGGACTAGTTCAGGAGACCCAGTACTTC. Filled out from reference TRBV25-1 and TRBJ2-5, the complete variable domain reads EADIYQTPRYLVIGTGKKITLECSQTMGHDKMYWYQQDPGMELHLIHYSYGVNSTEKGDLSSESTVSRIRTEHFPLTLESARPSHTSQYLCASSEFGGLVQETQYFGPGTRLLVL.